The 20 T cell receptor beta chains listed next were all sequenced from one sample in a study of T cells in Graves' hyperthyroidism and ophthalmopathy. RNA transcripts served as the template for amplifying TCR beta CDR3 regions. Using the HTBI primer set, a first-round RT-PCR was run on the TCR CDR3. TCRdb redid the calling of the multiplex PCR reads with MiXCR, one entry per CDR3 protein. The repertoire includes about 540,000 distinct CDR3 sequences, just over 45% of them detected once, and approximately 7.5% sits in the top ten. Source material: peripheral blood or thyroid tissue (not recorded which). The receptors were gathered from a woman under 30 with Graves' hyperthyroidism.

V is TRBV9 and J is TRBJ2-7; TRBD2 agrees at 7 bases. The last part of the DNA fits TRBJ2-1 better; the J call may be wrong. Germline CDR1 reads SGDLS; CDR2 reads YYNGEE. The CDR3 totals 14 residues. Here the CDR3 reads CASSVQSGGDEQFF. Here the CDR3 DNA reads TGTGCCAGCAGCGTGCAAAGTGGGGGGGATGAGCAGTTCTTC.

The table lists this clonotype with many counts. The rearrangement links TRBV10-3 to TRBJ2-7, with D possibly matching TRBD1 (6 bases). Trimming took 7 bases from V and 2 from J, leaving 15 bases between them. The CDR3 spans 14 residues. Germline CDR1 ENHRY, CDR2 SYGVKD. CDR3 coding DNA: TGTGCCATCAAACCCACGGGACAAACCTACGAGCAGTACTTC. This gives the protein CAIKPTGQTYEQYF.

CDR3 in DNA: TGTGCCACCAGCAGAGATCTCGTACTAGCCCATGAGCAGTACTTC. Translation: CATSRDLVLAHEQYF. The chain uses TRBV15 and TRBJ2-7, with D possibly being TRBD2 (6 bases). Trimming removed 0 bases at V and 7 bases at J, with 16 bases between. CDR3 length: 15 amino acids. Germline V CDR1 and CDR2: LNHNV, YYDKDF (reference sequence).

This clonotype was recorded many times. The chain is built from TRBV6-5 and TRBJ1-1; perhaps TRBD1 as D (6 bases). Germline V CDR1 and CDR2: MNHEY, SVGAGI. The V end was cut by 7 bases, the J end by 4 bases, with 13 bases between. The length of the CDR3 is 13 residues. The CDR3: CASITGAGTEAFF. CDR3 DNA sequence: TGTGCCAGCATTACGGGGGCAGGCACTGAAGCTTTCTTT.

This clonotype was counted once. This may be a read error, as it is one base from a much larger clone. This chain links TRBV6-2 or TRBV6-3 with TRBJ2-7; a possible D gene is TRBD1 (6 bases). The CDR3 has 12 amino acids. CDR1 MNHEY and CDR2 SVGEGT come from the germline V gene. CDR3 DNA: TGTGCCAGCAGTACCACAGGGTACGGGCAGTACTTC. Its translation: CASSTTGYGQYF.

In the case of this clonotype: Germline and junction disagree at one end, which may indicate a read error. The chain is built from TRBV6-5 and TRBJ2-7, with a possible D match to TRBD1 (6 bases). The CDR3 is 14 amino acids. Germline CDR1 is MNHEY and CDR2 is SVGAGI. CDR3 residues: CASSGYRDNYEQYF. CDR3 nucleotide sequence: TGCGCCAGCAGTGGCTACAGGGACAACTACGAGCAGTACTTC.

This clonotype was seen repeatedly, ten times or more. V and J are TRBV6-6 and TRBJ2-7, with D unresolved. This CDR3 comprises 14 residues. Germline lookup yields CDR1 MNHNY and CDR2 SVGAGI (reference sequence). V was trimmed by 2 bases and J by 6 bases, leaving 14 bases between them. The CDR3 here is CASSYTDVISEQYF. Here the CDR3 DNA reads TGTGCCAGCAGTTACACCGACGTTATCTCCGAGCAGTACTTC.

This clonotype has a count of ten or more. This chain links TRBV15 with TRBJ2-7, with D possibly matching TRBD2 (6 bases). Trimming removed 7 bases at V and 7 bases at J, with 17 bases between. This CDR3 region has 13 residues. In germline, CDR1 is LNHNV, CDR2 YYDKDF (reference sequence). In DNA, the CDR3 is TGTGCCACCACCGGAGCGGGCCCGCGGGAGCAGTACTTC. Its protein is CATTGAGPREQYF. The full variable domain, completed using reference TRBV15 and TRBJ2-7, is DAMVIQNPRYQVTQFGKPVTLSCSQTLNHNVMYWYQQKSSQAPKLLFHYYDKDFNNEADTPDNFQSRRPNTSFCFLDIRSPGLGDTAMYLCATTGAGPREQYFGPGTRLTVT.

There are a few counts of this clonotype. The V gene is TRBV9, the J gene TRBJ2-5; D possibly corresponds to TRBD2 (5 bases). The V end lost 7 bases, the J end lost 5 bases, and 15 bases lay between the germline ends. This CDR3 contains 13 residues. Germline V gene data show CDR1 as SGDLS and CDR2 as YYNGEE. The CDR3 loop reads CASAREAQETQYF. For the CDR3, the DNA is TGTGCCAGCGCGAGGGAAGCTCAGGAGACCCAGTACTTC. Variable domain in full (rest from reference TRBV9 and TRBJ2-5): DSGVTQTPKHLITATGQRVTLRCSPRSGDLSVYWYQQSLDQGLQFLIQYYNGEERAKGNILERFSAQQFPDLHSELNLSSLELGDSALYFCASAREAQETQYFGPGTRLLVL.

The chain uses TRBV29-1 and TRBJ2-7; D is ambiguous. The CDR3 extends over 12 amino acids. V was trimmed by 4 bases and J by 3 bases, leaving 10 bases between them. Germline CDR1 and CDR2: SQVTM and ANQGSEA. This chain's CDR3 is CSVGMALYEQYF. Written as DNA, the CDR3 is TGCAGCGTTGGTATGGCACTCTACGAGCAGTACTTC.

This clonotype was found many times. The CDR3 spells CASSPVSRGTEAFF. CDR3 DNA sequence: TGTGCCAGCAGCCCCGTGTCCAGGGGCACTGAAGCTTTCTTT. The chain carries TRBV7-2 and TRBJ1-1, with D perhaps matching TRBD1 (6 bases). Germline loops: CDR1 SGHTA, CDR2 FQGNSA. The CDR3 extends over 14 amino acids. V lost 5 bases and J 4 bases, leaving 14 bases between the germline ends.

The chain uses TRBV14 and TRBJ1-6; a weak D match, TRBD1 (5 bases). The ends were cut back, 0 bases at V and 10 bases at J, with 7 bases in the middle. The CDR3 is 13 amino acids. Germline CDR1 reads SGHDN; CDR2 reads FVKESK. The CDR3 spells CASSQDGTSPLHF. In DNA, the CDR3 is TGTGCCAGCAGCCAAGACGGGACGTCACCCCTCCACTTT.

This clonotype was observed at least ten times. This rearrangement joins TRBV4-1 to TRBJ2-7, with 7 positions matching TRBD2. The ends lost 3 bases at V and 0 bases at J; junction bases unmatched: 8. The germline CDR1 and CDR2 sequences are MGHRA and YSYEKL. This CDR3 spans 16 amino acids. This CDR3 reads CASSHIPAGFSYEQYF. CDR3 in DNA: TGCGCCAGCAGCCATATCCCAGCGGGGTTCTCCTACGAGCAGTACTTC.

This chain uses TRBV7-6 with TRBJ2-7, with 7 bases matching TRBD2. V lost 4 bases, J lost 10 bases, and 7 bases stayed unmatched. There are 12 residues in the CDR3. CDR1 is SGHVS and CDR2 is FNYEAQ in the germline V gene. In DNA, the CDR3 is TGTGCCAGCAGCTATAGCGGGCAGGGCCAGTACTTC. Its protein product is CASSYSGQGQYF.

This clonotype was seen repeatedly, ten times or more. The chain uses TRBV7-9 and TRBJ1-2; tentative D call: TRBD1 (6 bases). This CDR3 spans 14 amino acids. Germline CDR1 SEHNR, CDR2 FQNEAQ (reference sequence). Between the trimmed V and J ends, which lost 2 bases and 8 bases, there was a span of 15 bases. The CDR3 reads CASSLYPGARGYTF. In DNA, the CDR3 is TGTGCCAGCAGCTTATACCCAGGGGCGCGAGGCTACACCTTC.

This clonotype was seen only a few times. A much bigger clone sits one base away, suggesting this may be a read error. The rearrangement joins TRBV27 to TRBJ1-2; a weak D match, TRBD1 (6 bases). The germline CDR1 and CDR2 sequences are MNHEY and SMNVEV (reference sequence). This CDR3 contains 16 residues. Trimming shortened V by 3 bases and J by 0 bases, and 14 bases separated the two germline ends. The CDR3 nucleotides are TGTGCCAGCAGTTTCCACCGGGACACCACTAACTATGGCTACACCTTC. Its protein is CASSFHRDTTNYGYTF.

The chain employs TRBV15 and TRBJ1-2; TRBD1 matches 8 bases. The junction had 7 bases not matched to a gene; V was cut back by 3 bases and J by 7 bases. Germline assignment: CDR1 LNHNV and CDR2 YYDKDF (reference sequence). The CDR3 runs 14 residues. In nucleotides, the CDR3 is TGTGCCACCAGCAGCCCCGACAGGGGAAGTGGCTACACCTTC. This sequence encodes CATSSPDRGSGYTF.

About this clonotype itself: A much more abundant neighbour one base away suggests this may be a read error. The V gene is TRBV7-2, the J gene TRBJ2-7; 8 bases match TRBD2. The CDR3 extends over 14 amino acids. Per germline, CDR1 SGHTA and CDR2 FQGNSA. The V segment lost 6 bases and the J segment 7 bases; nucleotides outside the gene matches: 11. The CDR3 protein is CASRGVAGYNEQYF. DNA for the CDR3: TGTGCCAGCAGGGGCGTAGCGGGGTACAATGAGCAGTACTTC.

There are many counts of this clonotype. V is TRBV6-1 and J is TRBJ1-2; D unresolved. This CDR3 spans 13 amino acids. In germline, CDR1 is MNHNS, CDR2 SASEGT. The V end was cut by 5 bases, the J end by 1 base, with 8 bases between. The chain's CDR3 is CASSTDHNYGYTF. Written as DNA, the CDR3 is TGTGCCAGCAGTACGGACCATAACTATGGCTACACCTTC.

The gene calls are TRBV12-3 or TRBV12-4 and TRBJ2-5; 10 positions agree with TRBD2. The end of the DNA is better explained by TRBJ2-1, so the J call may be wrong. This CDR3 contains 14 residues. CDR3 sequence: CASSPSGRNNEQFF. The CDR3 DNA reads TGTGCCAGCAGTCCTAGCGGGAGAAACAATGAGCAGTTCTTC.